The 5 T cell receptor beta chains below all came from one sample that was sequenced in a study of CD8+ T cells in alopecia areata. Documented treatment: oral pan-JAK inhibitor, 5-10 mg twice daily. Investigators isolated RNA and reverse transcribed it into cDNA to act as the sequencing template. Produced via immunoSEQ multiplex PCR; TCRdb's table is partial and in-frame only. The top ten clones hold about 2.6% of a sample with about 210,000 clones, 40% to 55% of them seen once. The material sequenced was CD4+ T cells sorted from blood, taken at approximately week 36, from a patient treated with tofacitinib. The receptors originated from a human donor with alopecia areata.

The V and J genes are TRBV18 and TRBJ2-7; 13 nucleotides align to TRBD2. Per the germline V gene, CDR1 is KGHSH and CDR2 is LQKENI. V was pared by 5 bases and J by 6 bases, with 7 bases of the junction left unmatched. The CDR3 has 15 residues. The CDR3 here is CASSSGLAGESEQYF. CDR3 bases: TGTGCCAGCTCATCCGGACTAGCGGGAGAGAGCGAGCAGTACTTC. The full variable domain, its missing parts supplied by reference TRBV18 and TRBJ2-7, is NAGVMQNPRHLVRRRGQEARLRCSPMKGHSHVYWYRQLPEEGLKFMVYLQKENIIDESGMPKERFSAEFPKEGPSILRIQQVVRGDSAAYFCASSSGLAGESEQYFGPGTRLTVT.

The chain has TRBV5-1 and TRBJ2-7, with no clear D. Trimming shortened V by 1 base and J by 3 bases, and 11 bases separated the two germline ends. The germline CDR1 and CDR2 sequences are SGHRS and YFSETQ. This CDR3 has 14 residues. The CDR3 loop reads CASSLRREVYEQYF. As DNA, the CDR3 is TGCGCCAGCAGCTTGCGCCGAGAAGTCTACGAGCAGTACTTC.

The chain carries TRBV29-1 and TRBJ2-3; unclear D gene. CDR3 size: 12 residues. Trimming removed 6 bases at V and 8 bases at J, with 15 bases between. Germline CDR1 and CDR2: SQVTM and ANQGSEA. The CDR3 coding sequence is TGCAGCGTGCGCGTTCTCGCAGGTACGCAGTATTTT. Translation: CSVRVLAGTQYF.

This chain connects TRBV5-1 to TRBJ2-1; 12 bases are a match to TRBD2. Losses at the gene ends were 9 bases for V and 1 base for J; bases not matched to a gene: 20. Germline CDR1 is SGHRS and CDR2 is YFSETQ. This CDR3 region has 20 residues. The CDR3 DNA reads TGCGCCACCGTAGAACCCTGGACTAGCGGGAATGTTAAGTCCTACAATGAGCAGTTCTTC. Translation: CATVEPWTSGNVKSYNEQFF. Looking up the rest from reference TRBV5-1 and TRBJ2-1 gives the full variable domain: KAGVTQTPRYLIKTRGQQVTLSCSPISGHRSVSWYQQTPGQGLQFLFEYFSETQRNKGNFPGRFSGRQFSNSRSEMNVSTLELGDSALYLCATVEPWTSGNVKSYNEQFFGPGTRLTVL.

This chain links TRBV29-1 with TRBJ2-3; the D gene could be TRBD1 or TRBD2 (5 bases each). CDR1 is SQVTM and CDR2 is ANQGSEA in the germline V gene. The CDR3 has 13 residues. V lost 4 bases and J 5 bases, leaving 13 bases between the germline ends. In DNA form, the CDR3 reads TGCAGCGTTGTCGGGACCGTAGAAGATACGCAGTATTTT. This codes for CSVVGTVEDTQYF.